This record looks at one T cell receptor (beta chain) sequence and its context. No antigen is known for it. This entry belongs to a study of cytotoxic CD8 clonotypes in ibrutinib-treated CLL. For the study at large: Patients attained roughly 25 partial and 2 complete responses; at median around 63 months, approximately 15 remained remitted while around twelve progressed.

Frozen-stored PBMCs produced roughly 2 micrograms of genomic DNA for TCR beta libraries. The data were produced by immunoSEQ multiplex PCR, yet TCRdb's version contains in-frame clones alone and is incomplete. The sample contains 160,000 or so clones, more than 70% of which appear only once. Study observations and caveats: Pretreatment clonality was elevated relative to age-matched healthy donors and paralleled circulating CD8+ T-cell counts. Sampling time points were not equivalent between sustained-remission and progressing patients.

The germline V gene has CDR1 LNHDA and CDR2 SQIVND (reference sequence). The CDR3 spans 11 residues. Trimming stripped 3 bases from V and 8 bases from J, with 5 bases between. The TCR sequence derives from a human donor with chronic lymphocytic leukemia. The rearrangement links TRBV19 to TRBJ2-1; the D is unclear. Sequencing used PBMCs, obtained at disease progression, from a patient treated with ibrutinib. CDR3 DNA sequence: TGTGCCAGTAGTATGGGGTATGAGCAGTTCTTC. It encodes CASSMGYEQFF.